This entry describes one TCR beta chain. The CDR3 length is 16 residues. The V segment lost 5 bases and the J segment 4 bases; nucleotides outside the gene matches: 6. Germline-derived CDR1 and CDR2 are LNHDA and SQIVND (reference sequence). This sample is part of a study of blood T cell repertoires in COVID-19. Whole-study context: Samples came from the United States, Italy and Spain, spanning acute and convalescent COVID-19. From T cells, B-cell-depleted T cells, or PBMCs came the material, which was cDNA or gDNA.

Source study methods: The authors estimated nucleated cell counts from reference gene primer amplification. Profiled with immunoSEQ multiplex PCR; TCRdb holds only in-frame clones, not every one. That table supplies the V and J calls and clone size; D and trimming were determined from the DNA. The sample has around 250,000 clones; about four fifths are singletons. This sequence originates from a man at least 80 years old with acute or convalescent COVID-19. The source material was peripheral blood. The chain uses TRBV19 and TRBJ2-7, with TRBD2 matching 15 bases. The CDR3 region is CASSFSGTSGRYEQYF. CDR3 DNA sequence: TGTGCCAGTAGTTTTTCCGGGACTAGCGGGAGGTACGAGCAGTACTTC.